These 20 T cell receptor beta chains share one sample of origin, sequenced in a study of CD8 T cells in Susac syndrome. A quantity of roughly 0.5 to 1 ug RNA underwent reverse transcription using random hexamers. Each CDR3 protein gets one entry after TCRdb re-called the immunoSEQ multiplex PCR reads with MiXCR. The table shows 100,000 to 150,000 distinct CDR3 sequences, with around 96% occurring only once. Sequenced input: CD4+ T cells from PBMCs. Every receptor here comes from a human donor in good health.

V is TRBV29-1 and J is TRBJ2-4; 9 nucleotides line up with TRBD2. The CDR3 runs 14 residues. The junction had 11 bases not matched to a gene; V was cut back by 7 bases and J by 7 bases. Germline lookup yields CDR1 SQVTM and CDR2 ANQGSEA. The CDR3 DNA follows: TGCAGCGCTAAGACTAGCGGTGCGGGGAACATTCAGTACTTC. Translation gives CSAKTSGAGNIQYF. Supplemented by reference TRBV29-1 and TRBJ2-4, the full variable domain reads SAVISQKPSRDICQRGTSLTIQCQVDSQVTMMFWYRQQPGQSLTLIATANQGSEATYESGFVIDKFPISRPNLTFSTLTVSNMSPEDSSIYLCSAKTSGAGNIQYFGAGTRLSVL.

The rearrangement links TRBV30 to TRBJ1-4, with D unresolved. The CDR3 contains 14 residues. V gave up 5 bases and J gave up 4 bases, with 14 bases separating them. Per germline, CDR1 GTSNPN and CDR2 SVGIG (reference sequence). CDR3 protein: CAWGSSVLNEKLFF. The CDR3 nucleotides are TGTGCCTGGGGATCCTCAGTCCTTAATGAAAAACTGTTTTTT. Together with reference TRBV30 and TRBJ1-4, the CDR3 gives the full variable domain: SQTIHQWPATLVQPVGSPLSLECTVEGTSNPNLYWYRQAAGRGLQLLFYSVGIGQISSEVPQNLSASRPQDRQFILSSKKLLLSDSGFYLCAWGSSVLNEKLFFGSGTQLSVL.

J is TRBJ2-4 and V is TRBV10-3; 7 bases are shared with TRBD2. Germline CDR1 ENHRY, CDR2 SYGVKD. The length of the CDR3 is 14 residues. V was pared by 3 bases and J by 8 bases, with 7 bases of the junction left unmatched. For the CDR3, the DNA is TGTGCCATCAGTGACGGGGCGGGAGTGGACATTCAGTACTTC. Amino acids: CAISDGAGVDIQYF.

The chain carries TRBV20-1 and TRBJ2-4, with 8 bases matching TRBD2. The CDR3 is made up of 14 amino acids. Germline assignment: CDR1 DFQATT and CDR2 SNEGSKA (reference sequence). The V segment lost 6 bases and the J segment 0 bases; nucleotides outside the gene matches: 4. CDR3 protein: CSARRGEAKNIQYF. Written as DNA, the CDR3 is TGCAGTGCAAGGCGGGGGGAAGCCAAAAACATTCAGTACTTC.

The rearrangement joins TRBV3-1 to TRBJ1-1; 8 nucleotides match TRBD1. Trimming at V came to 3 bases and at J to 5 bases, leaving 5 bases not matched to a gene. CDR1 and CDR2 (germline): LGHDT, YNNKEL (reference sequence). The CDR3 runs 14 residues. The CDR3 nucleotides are TGTGCCAGCAGCCACTCAAACAGGGGGACTGAAGCTTTCTTT. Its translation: CASSHSNRGTEAFF.

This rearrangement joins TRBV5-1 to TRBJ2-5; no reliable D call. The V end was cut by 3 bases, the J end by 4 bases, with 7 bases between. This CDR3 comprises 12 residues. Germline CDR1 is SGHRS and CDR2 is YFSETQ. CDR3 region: CASSSRLETQYF. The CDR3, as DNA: TGCGCCAGCAGCTCACGATTAGAGACCCAGTACTTC.

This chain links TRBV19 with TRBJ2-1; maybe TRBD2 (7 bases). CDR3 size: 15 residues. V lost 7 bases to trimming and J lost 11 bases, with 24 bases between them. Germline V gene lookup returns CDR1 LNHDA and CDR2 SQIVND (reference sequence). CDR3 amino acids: CASNLSGGQGAQQFF. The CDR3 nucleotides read TGTGCCAGTAACCTCTCCGGGGGGCAGGGAGCCCAGCAGTTCTTC.

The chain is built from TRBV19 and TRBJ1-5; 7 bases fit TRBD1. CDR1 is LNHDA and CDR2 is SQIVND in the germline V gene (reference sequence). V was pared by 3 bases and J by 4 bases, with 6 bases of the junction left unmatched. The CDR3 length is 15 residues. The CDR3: CASSIRQGMNQPQHF. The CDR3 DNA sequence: TGTGCCAGTAGTATTAGACAGGGAATGAATCAGCCCCAGCATTTT.

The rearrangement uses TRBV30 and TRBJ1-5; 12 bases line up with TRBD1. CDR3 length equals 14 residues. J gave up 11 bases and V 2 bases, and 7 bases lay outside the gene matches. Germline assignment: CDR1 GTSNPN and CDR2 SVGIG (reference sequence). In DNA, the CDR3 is TGTGCCTGGAGTAGGGGACAGGGGGCCTCGGCCCAGCATTTT. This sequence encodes CAWSRGQGASAQHF. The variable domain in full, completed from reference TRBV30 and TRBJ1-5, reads SQTIHQWPATLVQPVGSPLSLECTVEGTSNPNLYWYRQAAGRGLQLLFYSVGIGQISSEVPQNLSASRPQDRQFILSSKKLLLSDSGFYLCAWSRGQGASAQHFGDGTRLSIL.

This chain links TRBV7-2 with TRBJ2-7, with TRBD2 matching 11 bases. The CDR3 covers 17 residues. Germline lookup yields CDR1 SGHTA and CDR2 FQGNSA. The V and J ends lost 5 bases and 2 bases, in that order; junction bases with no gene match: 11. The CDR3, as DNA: TGTGCCAGCAGCCCCGGGACTAGCGGAAAATACACCTACGAGCAGTACTTC. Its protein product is CASSPGTSGKYTYEQYF.

CDR3 sequence: CASSISLAGHLRGNEQFF. Written as DNA, the CDR3 is TGTGCCAGTAGTATCTCGCTAGCGGGACACCTGAGAGGTAATGAGCAGTTCTTC. The chain is built from TRBV19 and TRBJ2-1, with 9 bases fitting TRBD2. Trimming at V came to 3 bases and at J to 7 bases, leaving 16 bases not matched to a gene. The CDR3 length is 18 residues. Germline V gene sequence: CDR1 LNHDA, CDR2 SQIVND (reference sequence).

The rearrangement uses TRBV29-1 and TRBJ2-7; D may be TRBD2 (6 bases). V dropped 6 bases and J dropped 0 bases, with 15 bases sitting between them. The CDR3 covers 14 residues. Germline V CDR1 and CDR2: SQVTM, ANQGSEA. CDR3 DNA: TGCAGCGTCTTAGCCCAGGGACTCTCCTACGAGCAGTACTTC. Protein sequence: CSVLAQGLSYEQYF.

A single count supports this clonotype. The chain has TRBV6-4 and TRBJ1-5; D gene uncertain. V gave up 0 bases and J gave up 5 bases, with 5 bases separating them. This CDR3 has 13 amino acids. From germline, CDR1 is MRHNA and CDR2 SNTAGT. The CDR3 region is CASSDSEDQPQHF. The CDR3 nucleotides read TGTGCCAGCAGTGACTCCGAGGATCAGCCCCAGCATTTT.

CDR3 nucleotide sequence: TGTGCCAGCAGCTGGGCAGGACTTAATGAAAAACTGTTTTTT. Amino acids: CASSWAGLNEKLFF. The rearrangement joins TRBV7-2 to TRBJ1-4; D is undetermined. Germline V lookup: CDR1 SGHTA, CDR2 FQGNSA. V gave up 4 bases and J gave up 4 bases, with 10 bases separating them. The CDR3 extends over 14 amino acids.

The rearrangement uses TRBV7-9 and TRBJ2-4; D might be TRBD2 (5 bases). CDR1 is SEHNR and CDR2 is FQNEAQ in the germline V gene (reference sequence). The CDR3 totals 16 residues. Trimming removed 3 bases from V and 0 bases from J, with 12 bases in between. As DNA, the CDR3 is TGTGCCAGCAGCTTTCTTGGCGGACTAGCCAAAAACATTCAGTACTTC. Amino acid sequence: CASSFLGGLAKNIQYF.

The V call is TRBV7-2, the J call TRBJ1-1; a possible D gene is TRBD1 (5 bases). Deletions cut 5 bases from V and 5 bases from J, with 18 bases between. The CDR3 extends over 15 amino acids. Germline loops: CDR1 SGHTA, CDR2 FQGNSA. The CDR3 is CASSGALSQRTEAFF. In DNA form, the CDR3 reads TGTGCCAGCAGCGGGGCGCTATCCCAACGGACTGAAGCTTTCTTT.

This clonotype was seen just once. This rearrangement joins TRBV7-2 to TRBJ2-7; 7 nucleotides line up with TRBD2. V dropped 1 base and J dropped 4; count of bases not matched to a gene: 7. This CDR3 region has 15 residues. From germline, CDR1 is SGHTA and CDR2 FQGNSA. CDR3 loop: CASSLGIQRGYEQYF. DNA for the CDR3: TGTGCCAGCAGCTTAGGGATCCAGCGGGGTTACGAGCAGTACTTC.

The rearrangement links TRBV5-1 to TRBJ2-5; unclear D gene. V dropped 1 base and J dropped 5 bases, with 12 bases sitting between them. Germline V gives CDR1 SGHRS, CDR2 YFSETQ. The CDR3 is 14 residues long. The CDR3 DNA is TGCGCCAGCAGCTTGAGTTACCTCGGGGAGACCCAGTACTTC. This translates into CASSLSYLGETQYF.

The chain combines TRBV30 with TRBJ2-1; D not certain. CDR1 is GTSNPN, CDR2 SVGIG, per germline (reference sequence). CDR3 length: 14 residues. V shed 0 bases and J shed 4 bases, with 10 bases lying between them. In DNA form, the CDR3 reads TGTGCCTGGAGTGTAGTCCTAACATACAATGAGCAGTTCTTC. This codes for CAWSVVLTYNEQFF. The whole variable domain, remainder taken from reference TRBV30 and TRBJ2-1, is SQTIHQWPATLVQPVGSPLSLECTVEGTSNPNLYWYRQAAGRGLQLLFYSVGIGQISSEVPQNLSASRPQDRQFILSSKKLLLSDSGFYLCAWSVVLTYNEQFFGPGTRLTVL.

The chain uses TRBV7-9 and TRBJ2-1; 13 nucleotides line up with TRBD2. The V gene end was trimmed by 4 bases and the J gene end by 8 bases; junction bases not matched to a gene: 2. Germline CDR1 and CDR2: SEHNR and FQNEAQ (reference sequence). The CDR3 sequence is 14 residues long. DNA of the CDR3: TGTGCCAGCAGCTCACTAGCGGGGGGGTATGAGCAGTTCTTC. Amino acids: CASSSLAGGYEQFF.